The 28 T cell receptor beta chains presented below share a single source sample, sequenced in a study of blood T cells in healthy people across ages. Alongside a J-beta primer mix, a sample-barcoded 5' primer served in a second PCR lasting about 7 to 12 cycles. TCRdb re-called the 5' RACE reads with MiXCR, one entry per CDR3 protein. The profile shows approximately 940,000 distinct CDR3 sequences, around 48% of them singletons. The specimen sequenced was blood. Receptors were obtained from a man aged 25-45 years in good health.

In the case of this clonotype: The junction departs from germline at one end; a sequencing error may be responsible. The rearrangement uses TRBV6-5 and TRBJ1-2; maybe TRBD1 (6 bases). CDR3 length equals 13 residues. Looked up from germline, CDR1 is MNHEY and CDR2 is SVGAGI. This CDR3 is CASSDSGAGGYTF. The DNA of the CDR3 is TGTGCCAGCAGTGACTCGGGGGCAGGTGGCTACACCTTC.

This clonotype was counted only a few times. The chain is built from TRBV4-2 and TRBJ1-1; a weak D match, TRBD1 (5 bases). CDR3 length: 13 amino acids. V lost 7 bases and J 10 bases, leaving 19 bases between the germline ends. Per the germline V gene, CDR1 is LGHNA and CDR2 is YNFKEQ. The DNA for the CDR3 is TGTGCCAGCACCTCTGGTACGGGGGTGCGAGCTTTCTTT. It yields the protein CASTSGTGVRAFF.

The sample holds one count of this clonotype. V and J are TRBV9 and TRBJ2-3; 11 nucleotides line up with TRBD2. Per the germline V gene, CDR1 is SGDLS and CDR2 is YYNGEE. The CDR3 is 17 amino acids. The J segment lost 2 bases and the V segment lost 3 bases, leaving 8 bases of the junction unmatched. CDR3 sequence reads: CASSGFSGGAITDTQYF. As DNA, the CDR3 is TGTGCCAGCAGCGGATTTAGCGGGGGGGCGATCACAGATACGCAGTATTTT.

The V gene is TRBV5-5, the J gene TRBJ2-7; possible D gene TRBD2, 5 bases. The DNA end is more similar to TRBJ2-5, so the J call may be wrong. The CDR3 extends over 14 amino acids. CDR1 SGHKS and CDR2 YYEKEE come from the germline V gene (reference sequence). The CDR3: CASSRIEGLETQYF. The CDR3 nucleotides read TGTGCCAGCAGCCGAATCGAGGGTTTGGAGACCCAGTACTTC.

The chain links TRBV7-2 to TRBJ2-1, with D possibly being TRBD1 or TRBD2 (5 bases each). Trimming took off 5 bases at V and 7 bases at J, with 18 bases between the two ends. Germline V CDR1 and CDR2: SGHTA, FQGNSA. CDR3 length: 15 amino acids. CDR3 DNA sequence: TGTGCCAGCAGCCAGGGTAGGGAGCGACAAAATGAGCAGTTCTTC. Protein: CASSQGRERQNEQFF. The full variable domain, with the rest looked up from reference TRBV7-2 and TRBJ2-1, is GAGVSQSPSNKVTEKGKDVELRCDPISGHTALYWYRQSLGQGLEFLIYFQGNSAPDKSGLPSDRFSAERTGGSVSTLTIQRTQQEDSAVYLCASSQGRERQNEQFFGPGTRLTVL.

The chain uses TRBV7-2 and TRBJ2-4; no definite D call. Trimming took off 5 bases at V and 9 bases at J, with 11 bases between the two ends. Germline-derived CDR1 and CDR2 are SGHTA and FQGNSA. This CDR3 spans 12 amino acids. This CDR3 reads CASSLELGIQYF. The CDR3 DNA sequence: TGTGCCAGCAGCCTAGAATTGGGCATTCAGTACTTC.

This chain joins TRBV20-1 and TRBJ2-1; 7 positions agree with TRBD2. J gave up 6 bases and V 3 bases, and 8 bases lay outside the gene matches. The germline V gene has CDR1 DFQATT and CDR2 SNEGSKA (reference sequence). The length of the CDR3 is 14 residues. The CDR3 region is CSARWGGRPNEQFF. DNA for the CDR3: TGCAGTGCTAGGTGGGGGGGACGTCCCAATGAGCAGTTCTTC.

The CDR3 loop is CASSMGREATDTQYF. CDR3 coding DNA: TGCGCCAGCAGCATGGGGCGGGAGGCTACAGATACGCAGTATTTT. The chain couples TRBV10-2 to TRBJ2-3; TRBD2 matches at 8 bases. This CDR3 spans 15 amino acids. Germline V gene data show CDR1 as WSHSY and CDR2 as SAAADI. Germline trimming cut 6 bases from V and 3 bases from J; bases unmatched to any gene: 8.

This clonotype came up a few times. The chain combines TRBV7-2 with TRBJ2-3, with D perhaps matching TRBD1 (5 bases). This CDR3 has 15 amino acids. Germline V gene sequence: CDR1 SGHTA, CDR2 FQGNSA. V lost 1 base and J lost 2, with 10 bases in between. CDR3 amino acids: CASSLGWGSTDTQYF. The DNA for the CDR3 is TGTGCCAGCAGCTTAGGGTGGGGCTCCACAGATACGCAGTATTTT.

The V call is TRBV20-1, the J call TRBJ2-4; 7 nucleotides line up with TRBD1. This CDR3 is built from 15 residues. V was clipped by 1 base and J by 1 base; unmatched bases: 4. CDR1 and CDR2 (germline): DFQATT, SNEGSKA (reference sequence). The CDR3 nucleotides read TGCAGTGCTAGAGCCGACAGGGAGGCCAAAAACATTCAGTACTTC. Its protein product is CSARADREAKNIQYF.

V and J are TRBV10-3 and TRBJ2-5; D is undetermined. V was clipped by 6 bases and J by 4 bases, with 18 bases between them. This CDR3 has 15 amino acids. Per the germline V gene, CDR1 is ENHRY and CDR2 is SYGVKD. The CDR3 nucleotides read TGTGCCATCAGCGGAAACCAAAGCTCAAGAGAGACCCAGTACTTC. This sequence encodes CAISGNQSSRETQYF.

The rearrangement joins TRBV19 to TRBJ2-5, with TRBD2 matching 8 bases. The trim removed 6 bases at V and 4 bases at J, leaving 7 bases unmatched. The CDR3 runs to 14 residues. The V gene's germline CDR1 is LNHDA and CDR2 SQIVND (reference sequence). The CDR3 nucleotides are TGTGCCAGTAGAGACGGGGGGGCCTCAGAGACCCAGTACTTC. This encodes CASRDGGASETQYF.

The rearrangement joins TRBV6-5 to TRBJ1-6; 9 nucleotides align to TRBD1. Germline CDR1 MNHEY, CDR2 SVGAGI. With V trimmed by 2 bases and J by 5 bases, 4 bases remained unmatched. This CDR3 region has 16 residues. The CDR3 region is CASSYRRDRDNSPLHF. Written as DNA, the CDR3 is TGTGCCAGCAGTTACCGCCGGGACAGGGATAATTCACCCCTCCACTTT.

A single count supports this clonotype. V and J are TRBV12-3 or TRBV12-4 and TRBJ2-5, with D perhaps matching TRBD2 (6 bases). Trimming removed 1 base at V and 4 bases at J, with 10 bases between. This CDR3 has 14 amino acids. The DNA for the CDR3 is TGTGCCAGCAGTTTAGGCGGGGATTTAGAGACCCAGTACTTC. It translates to CASSLGGDLETQYF.

This clonotype showed up just a few times. The genes are TRBV4-1 and TRBJ2-7; maybe TRBD2 (5 bases). CDR1 and CDR2 from the germline V gene are MGHRA and YSYEKL. Trimming took 1 base from V and 7 from J, leaving 14 bases between them. The CDR3 consists of 14 residues. CDR3 sequence (DNA): TGCGCCAGCAGCCAAGTGGCAGGTCCGGGGGAGCAGTACTTC. It specifies CASSQVAGPGEQYF.

As regards this clonotype: One base away lies a much larger clone, so this may be a sequencing read error. The chain joins TRBV11-2 to TRBJ2-7; 11 bases agree with TRBD2. Gene TRBJ2-5 matches the end of the DNA better, so the J call may be wrong. In germline, CDR1 is SGHAT, CDR2 FQNNGV. This CDR3 has 16 residues. CDR3 bases: TGTGCCAGCAGCTTAATTAGCGGGGGGGCCGGAGAGACCCAGTACTTC. Its protein is CASSLISGGAGETQYF.

The gene calls are TRBV15 and TRBJ1-5; 7 bases map to TRBD1. The CDR3 contains 16 residues. Germline V gene data show CDR1 as LNHNV and CDR2 as YYDKDF (reference sequence). J was trimmed by 3 bases and V by 3 bases; bases with no gene match: 8. The CDR3 DNA sequence: TGTGCCACCAGCAGTTTACAGGGGAAGCCCAATCAGCCCCAGCATTTT. It yields the protein CATSSLQGKPNQPQHF.

In its sample, this clonotype was seen a few times. The J gene is TRBJ1-6, the V gene TRBV6-5; no reliable D call. CDR1 is MNHEY and CDR2 is SVGAGI in the germline V gene. This CDR3 is built from 15 residues. Between the trimmed V and J ends, which lost 5 bases and 0 bases, there was a span of 8 bases. In DNA form, the CDR3 reads TGTGCCAGCAGTCCTTGGAGCTCCTATAATTCACCCCTCCACTTT. Translation gives CASSPWSSYNSPLHF.

The chain combines TRBV27 with TRBJ2-5; TRBD1 or TRBD2 may be the D gene (5 bases each). With the DNA end fitting TRBJ2-7 better, the J assignment may be wrong. This CDR3 spans 13 amino acids. Looked up from germline, CDR1 is MNHEY and CDR2 is SMNVEV (reference sequence). The CDR3 DNA follows: TGTGCCAGCAGCATGGGACCCGGCTACGAGCAGTACTTC. This gives the protein CASSMGPGYEQYF.

This clonotype was recorded a few times. The rearrangement joins TRBV5-1 to TRBJ2-7, with 8 positions matching TRBD1. The CDR3 has 15 amino acids. Germline loops: CDR1 SGHRS, CDR2 YFSETQ. Unmatched junction bases numbered 5, after V lost 0 bases and J lost 3 bases. Written as DNA, the CDR3 is TGCGCCAGCAGCTTGGGGGGAGGACAGGGCTACGAGCAGTACTTC. Translated: CASSLGGGQGYEQYF. The complete variable domain, with remaining parts taken from reference TRBV5-1 and TRBJ2-7, reads KAGVTQTPRYLIKTRGQQVTLSCSPISGHRSVSWYQQTPGQGLQFLFEYFSETQRNKGNFPGRFSGRQFSNSRSEMNVSTLELGDSALYLCASSLGGGQGYEQYFGPGTRLTVT.

This chain connects TRBV6-2 or TRBV6-3 to TRBJ1-5, with D possibly being TRBD1 (6 bases). The CDR3 totals 15 residues. Trimming removed 6 bases from V and 4 bases from J, with 16 bases in between. Germline CDR1 is MNHEY and CDR2 is SVGEGT. Written as DNA, the CDR3 is TGTGCCAGCAGCCCCGACAGGAGAGAAAATCAGCCCCAGCATTTT. Translated, it gives CASSPDRRENQPQHF.

This clonotype was observed a few times. V and J are TRBV4-2 and TRBJ2-1, with D possibly called TRBD1 or TRBD2 (6 bases each). Germline CDR1 LGHNA, CDR2 YNFKEQ. The V gene lost 4 bases and the J gene lost 2 bases, with 12 bases spanning the gap. This CDR3 region has 15 residues. DNA of the CDR3: TGTGCCAGCAGCCCTAACGGGGGCACCTACAATGAGCAGTTCTTC. Its translation is CASSPNGGTYNEQFF.

J is TRBJ1-2 and V is TRBV12-3 or TRBV12-4; D remains ambiguous. The CDR3 is 13 residues long. The V end lost 6 bases, the J end lost 7 bases, and 15 bases lay between the germline ends. This chain's CDR3 is CASSRGLFRGYTF. CDR3 in DNA: TGTGCCAGCAGCCGAGGCCTGTTTCGTGGCTACACCTTC.

This chain links TRBV10-3 with TRBJ2-1; D gene uncertain. There are 11 residues in the CDR3. Germline V gene sequence: CDR1 ENHRY, CDR2 SYGVKD. The V end lost 7 bases, the J end lost 7 bases, and 8 bases lay between the germline ends. CDR3 sequence (DNA): TGTGCCATCATGGTCAAAAATGAGCAGTTCTTC. It specifies CAIMVKNEQFF.

This clonotype was seen a handful of times. The chain combines TRBV18 with TRBJ2-1; the match to TRBD2 covers 10 bases. Germline assignment: CDR1 KGHSH and CDR2 LQKENI. CDR3 length: 16 amino acids. Trimming at V came to 3 bases and at J to 0 bases, leaving 2 bases not matched to a gene. CDR3 sequence reads: CASSPLAGVSYNEQFF. The DNA of the CDR3 is TGTGCCAGCTCACCCCTAGCGGGGGTCTCCTACAATGAGCAGTTCTTC.

The chain recombines TRBV6-5 with TRBJ2-7; D may be TRBD1 (6 bases). Trimming stripped 2 bases from V and 10 bases from J, with 18 bases between. This CDR3 region has 14 residues. CDR1 and CDR2 from the germline V gene are MNHEY and SVGAGI. CDR3 sequence: CASSYQQGKEIQYF. The DNA for the CDR3 is TGTGCCAGCAGTTACCAACAGGGTAAAGAGATCCAGTACTTC.

This clonotype was detected a few times. This sequence joins TRBV3-1 and TRBJ2-3; D tentatively fits TRBD1 or TRBD2 (5 bases each). Germline CDR1 and CDR2: LGHDT and YNNKEL (reference sequence). The CDR3 loop spans 15 amino acids. With 2 bases removed from V and 4 bases from J, the gap between germline ends came to 13 bases. The DNA of the CDR3 is TGTGCCAGCAGCCAATCGGGACCTTGGGCAGATACGCAGTATTTT. Translation gives CASSQSGPWADTQYF.

This clonotype turned up a few times. This chain joins TRBV7-2 and TRBJ2-1; TRBD1 agrees at 9 bases. The CDR3 has 15 amino acids. In germline, CDR1 is SGHTA, CDR2 FQGNSA. Trimming removed 4 bases from V and 6 bases from J; junction bases left unmatched: 7. This CDR3 reads CASSYLGQGFNEQFF. The CDR3 DNA reads TGTGCCAGCAGCTACTTGGGACAGGGTTTCAATGAGCAGTTCTTC.